A selection of T cell receptor beta chains follows, all from one sample in a study of blood T cell repertoires in COVID-19. Sequencing was performed with immunoSEQ multiplex PCR; in TCRdb, only in-frame clones are kept and a portion is missing. The table has over 150,000 clones, 80% to 85% seen once. The material sequenced was peripheral blood. These receptor sequences come from a woman aged 40-49 years with COVID-19, enrolled during active disease. The CDR3 runs from the conserved cysteine through the conserved F or W. A D gene is named only where the DNA matches it firmly. Clone sizes are given selectively: once, few, many, or a class where the clone is expanded.

V gene: TRBV7-3; clone size: NA; D gene: NA; J gene: TRBJ2-5; CDR3 protein: CASSLIATETQYF; CDR3 DNA: TGTGCCAGCAGCTTAATAGCCACCGAGACCCAGTACTTC
V gene: TRBV7-2; clone size: NA; D gene: TRBD1; J gene: TRBJ2-4; CDR3 protein: CASSIGQGAKNIQYF; CDR3 DNA: TGTGCCAGCAGCATAGGACAGGGGGCCAAAAACATTCAGTACTTC
V gene: TRBV19; clone size: NA; D gene: TRBD1; J gene: TRBJ1-4; CDR3 protein: CASSSTGDGNEKLFF; CDR3 DNA: TGTGCCAGTAGTTCGACAGGGGACGGGAATGAAAAACTGTTTTTT
V gene: TRBV6-1; clone size: NA; D gene: TRBD1; J gene: TRBJ1-2; CDR3 protein: CASSEIDRGGGYTF; CDR3 DNA: TGTGCCAGCAGTGAAATAGACAGGGGGGGTGGCTACACCTTC
V gene: TRBV4-1; clone size: NA; D gene: TRBD2; J gene: TRBJ2-7; CDR3 protein: CASSLTSGSQEQYF; CDR3 DNA: TGCGCCAGCAGCCTGACTAGCGGGAGCCAGGAGCAGTACTTC
V gene: TRBV28; clone size: NA; D gene: TRBD2; J gene: TRBJ2-5; CDR3 protein: CASSSAGGDGETQYF; CDR3 DNA: TGTGCCAGCAGTTCGGCGGGAGGGGATGGGGAGACCCAGTACTTC
V gene: TRBV15; clone size: NA; D gene: NA; J gene: TRBJ2-3; CDR3 protein: CATSRYPSLAERTDTQYF; CDR3 DNA: TGTGCCACCAGCAGATACCCCTCTCTAGCTGAACGCACAGATACGCAGTATTTT
V gene: TRBV7-2; clone size: NA; D gene: TRBD1; J gene: TRBJ2-2; CDR3 protein: CASSWTGGKTGELFF; CDR3 DNA: TGTGCCAGCAGCTGGACAGGGGGGAAAACCGGGGAGCTGTTTTTT
V gene: TRBV6-5; clone size: many; D gene: TRBD1; J gene: TRBJ2-5; CDR3 protein: CASSSTGTAETQYF; CDR3 DNA: TGTGCCAGCAGTTCGACAGGGACGGCGGAGACCCAGTACTTC
V gene: TRBV11-2; clone size: NA; D gene: NA; J gene: TRBJ2-7; CDR3 protein: CASSLAWGVYEQYF; CDR3 DNA: TGTGCCAGCAGCTTAGCGTGGGGGGTCTACGAGCAGTACTTC
V gene: TRBV5-1; clone size: NA; D gene: NA; J gene: TRBJ1-3; CDR3 protein: CASSLAEAASGNTIYF; CDR3 DNA: TGCGCCAGCAGCTTGGCCGAGGCAGCTTCTGGAAACACCATATATTTT
V gene: TRBV29-1; clone size: NA; D gene: NA; J gene: TRBJ1-4; CDR3 protein: CSVAFVEKLFF; CDR3 DNA: TGCAGCGTTGCGTTCGTGGAAAAACTGTTTTTT
V gene: TRBV11-3; clone size: NA; D gene: NA; J gene: TRBJ1-2; CDR3 protein: CASSWYREGHYGYTF; CDR3 DNA: TGTGCCAGCAGCTGGTATCGGGAGGGGCACTATGGCTACACCTTC
V gene: TRBV10-2; clone size: NA; D gene: TRBD1; J gene: TRBJ1-2; CDR3 protein: CASSGSTGGHGYTF; CDR3 DNA: TGCGCCAGCAGTGGTTCGACAGGGGGCCATGGCTACACCTTC
V gene: TRBV9; clone size: NA; D gene: TRBD1; J gene: TRBJ1-2; CDR3 protein: CASSVAARGRRNGYTF; CDR3 DNA: TGTGCCAGCAGCGTAGCGGCGAGGGGGCGAAGGAATGGCTACACCTTC
V gene: TRBV27; clone size: NA; D gene: TRBD1; J gene: TRBJ1-5; CDR3 protein: CATQQGNQPQHF; CDR3 DNA: TGTGCCACCCAACAGGGGAATCAGCCCCAGCATTTT
V gene: TRBV5-1; clone size: NA; D gene: NA; J gene: TRBJ1-2; CDR3 protein: CASSLYRERNYGYTF; CDR3 DNA: TGCGCCAGCAGCTTATATCGGGAGCGTAACTATGGCTACACCTTC
V gene: TRBV5-8; clone size: NA; D gene: TRBD1; J gene: TRBJ1-4; CDR3 protein: CASSPGQGIGEKLFF; CDR3 DNA: TGTGCCAGCAGCCCAGGACAGGGTATCGGTGAAAAACTGTTTTTT
V gene: TRBV7-9; clone size: NA; D gene: TRBD2; J gene: TRBJ2-1; CDR3 protein: CASSFGTTNEQFF; CDR3 DNA: TGTGCCAGCAGCTTCGGGACTACTAATGAGCAGTTCTTC
V gene: TRBV2; clone size: NA; D gene: TRBD1; J gene: TRBJ1-4; CDR3 protein: CASRAGTGGEKLFF; CDR3 DNA: TGTGCCAGCAGGGCCGGGACAGGGGGTGAAAAACTGTTTTTT
V gene: TRBV14; clone size: NA; D gene: TRBD2; J gene: TRBJ2-3; CDR3 protein: CASSPGLARIDTQYF; CDR3 DNA: TGTGCCAGCAGCCCGGGACTAGCTAGGATTGATACGCAGTATTTT
V gene: TRBV28; clone size: NA; D gene: NA; J gene: TRBJ2-7; CDR3 protein: CASSPGYYEQYF; CDR3 DNA: TGTGCCAGCAGCCCAGGGTACTACGAGCAGTACTTC
V gene: TRBV7-9; clone size: NA; D gene: TRBD1; J gene: TRBJ1-1; CDR3 protein: CASSLAAGGLMNTEAFF; CDR3 DNA: TGTGCCAGCAGCTTAGCGGCAGGGGGTTTGATGAACACTGAAGCTTTCTTT
V gene: TRBV15; clone size: NA; D gene: NA; J gene: TRBJ1-5; CDR3 protein: CATSRVPLRSNQPQHF; CDR3 DNA: TGTGCCACCAGCAGAGTCCCCCTACGGAGCAATCAGCCCCAGCATTTT
V gene: TRBV5-6; clone size: NA; D gene: TRBD1; J gene: TRBJ2-2; CDR3 protein: CASRPTGTGGGRELFF; CDR3 DNA: TGTGCCAGCAGACCGACCGGGACAGGGGGCGGAAGGGAGCTGTTTTTT
V gene: TRBV27; clone size: NA; D gene: NA; J gene: TRBJ1-3; CDR3 protein: CASSSGGTIYF; CDR3 DNA: TGTGCCAGCAGTTCGGGTGGCACCATATATTTT
V gene: TRBV5-1; clone size: NA; D gene: NA; J gene: TRBJ1-1; CDR3 protein: CASSLMGQNTEAFF; CDR3 DNA: TGCGCCAGCAGCTTAATGGGACAGAACACTGAAGCTTTCTTT
V gene: TRBV19; clone size: NA; D gene: TRBD1; J gene: TRBJ1-5; CDR3 protein: CASTRDRGTNNQPQHF; CDR3 DNA: TGTGCCAGTACCCGGGACAGGGGCACAAACAATCAGCCCCAGCATTTT
V gene: TRBV6-2/TRBV6-3; clone size: NA; D gene: NA; J gene: TRBJ2-1; CDR3 protein: CASSYLGEVYNEQFF; CDR3 DNA: TGTGCCAGCAGTTACCTGGGGGAGGTCTACAATGAGCAGTTCTTC
V gene: TRBV27; clone size: NA; D gene: TRBD1; J gene: TRBJ1-6; CDR3 protein: CASSLWGQGSYNSPLHF; CDR3 DNA: TGTGCCAGCAGTTTATGGGGACAGGGGTCCTATAATTCACCCCTCCACTTT
V gene: TRBV10-2; clone size: NA; D gene: NA; J gene: TRBJ1-1; CDR3 protein: CASSVAGGNTEAFF; CDR3 DNA: TGCGCCAGCTCCGTCGCCGGGGGGAACACTGAAGCTTTCTTT
V gene: TRBV5-4; clone size: NA; D gene: NA; J gene: TRBJ2-1; CDR3 protein: CASRQQNYNEQFF; CDR3 DNA: TGTGCCAGCAGGCAACAGAATTACAATGAGCAGTTCTTC
V gene: TRBV19; clone size: NA; D gene: TRBD1; J gene: TRBJ1-4; CDR3 protein: CASSSRTGGLTKKLFF; CDR3 DNA: TGTGCCAGTAGTTCCAGGACAGGGGGGCTTACTAAAAAACTGTTTTTT
V gene: TRBV28; clone size: NA; D gene: TRBD1; J gene: TRBJ1-2; CDR3 protein: CASSSDRAGYTF; CDR3 DNA: TGTGCCAGCAGTTCGGACAGGGCTGGCTACACCTTC
V gene: TRBV11-3; clone size: once; D gene: TRBD1; J gene: TRBJ2-1; CDR3 protein: CASSLYRGDEQFF; CDR3 DNA: TGTGCCAGCAGCCTATACAGGGGGGATGAGCAGTTCTTC
V gene: TRBV3-1/TRBV3-2; clone size: NA; D gene: TRBD2; J gene: TRBJ2-2; CDR3 protein: CASSPSGRDTGELFF; CDR3 DNA: TGTGCCAGCAGCCCTAGCGGGAGGGACACCGGGGAGCTGTTTTTT
V gene: TRBV2; clone size: once; D gene: TRBD1; J gene: TRBJ2-7; CDR3 protein: CASSATGRLGYEQYF; CDR3 DNA: TGTGCCAGCAGTGCGACAGGGCGGCTTGGCTACGAGCAGTACTTC
V gene: TRBV27; clone size: once; D gene: NA; J gene: TRBJ1-1; CDR3 protein: CASSLLSGNTEAFF; CDR3 DNA: TGTGCCAGCAGTTTACTGTCAGGGAACACTGAAGCTTTCTTT
V gene: TRBV2; clone size: NA; D gene: NA; J gene: TRBJ1-6; CDR3 protein: CASSADNNSPLHF; CDR3 DNA: TGTGCCAGCAGTGCCGACAATAATTCACCCCTCCACTTT
V gene: TRBV27; clone size: once; D gene: NA; J gene: TRBJ1-1; CDR3 protein: CASSLAGNTEAFF; CDR3 DNA: TGTGCCAGCAGCTTGGCAGGGAACACTGAAGCTTTCTTT
V gene: TRBV19; clone size: once; D gene: TRBD2; J gene: TRBJ2-1; CDR3 protein: CASSGAGGPSPYNEQFF; CDR3 DNA: TGTGCCAGTAGCGGAGCGGGGGGCCCCAGCCCCTACAATGAGCAGTTCTTC
V gene: TRBV4-1; clone size: NA; D gene: TRBD1; J gene: TRBJ2-2; CDR3 protein: CASSQVSNRGTGELFF; CDR3 DNA: TGCGCCAGCAGCCAAGTGTCTAACAGGGGGACCGGGGAGCTGTTTTTT
V gene: TRBV19; clone size: few; D gene: NA; J gene: TRBJ2-7; CDR3 protein: CASSPIRLGTTSSYEQYF; CDR3 DNA: TGTGCCAGTAGTCCAATCCGATTAGGGACAACTAGCTCCTACGAGCAGTACTTC
V gene: TRBV27; clone size: NA; D gene: NA; J gene: TRBJ1-4; CDR3 protein: CASSYRAGEKLFF; CDR3 DNA: TGTGCCAGCAGTTACAGGGCGGGTGAAAAACTGTTTTTT
V gene: TRBV27; clone size: once; D gene: NA; J gene: TRBJ2-7; CDR3 protein: CASSLDTHFGTEQYF; CDR3 DNA: TGTGCCAGCAGCCTGGACACCCACTTCGGCACTGAGCAGTACTTC
V gene: TRBV24-1; clone size: once; D gene: NA; J gene: TRBJ1-5; CDR3 protein: CATSERGSGPNQPQHF; CDR3 DNA: TGTGCCACCAGTGAAAGGGGCAGCGGGCCCAATCAGCCCCAGCATTTT
V gene: TRBV27; clone size: NA; D gene: TRBD1; J gene: TRBJ1-2; CDR3 protein: CASSPTGGGRGYTF; CDR3 DNA: TGTGCCAGCAGTCCCACAGGGGGCGGAAGGGGCTACACCTTC
V gene: TRBV28; clone size: NA; D gene: TRBD1; J gene: TRBJ1-2; CDR3 protein: CASRPTGGDGYTF; CDR3 DNA: TGTGCCAGCAGGCCTACAGGGGGCGATGGCTACACCTTC
V gene: TRBV29-1; clone size: NA; D gene: TRBD1; J gene: TRBJ2-7; CDR3 protein: CSGRPDRSSYEQYF; CDR3 DNA: TGCAGCGGGCGGCCGGACAGGAGCTCCTACGAGCAGTACTTC
V gene: TRBV19; clone size: NA; D gene: NA; J gene: TRBJ1-5; CDR3 protein: CASSISTGSNQPQHF; CDR3 DNA: TGTGCCAGTAGTATTTCAACGGGAAGCAATCAGCCCCAGCATTTT
V gene: TRBV19; clone size: NA; D gene: TRBD1; J gene: TRBJ2-3; CDR3 protein: CASSPQGAQGDTQYF; CDR3 DNA: TGTGCCAGTAGCCCACAGGGGGCGCAAGGAGATACGCAGTATTTT
V gene: TRBV18; clone size: NA; D gene: TRBD1; J gene: TRBJ2-2; CDR3 protein: CASSPPAQGVAGELFF; CDR3 DNA: TGTGCCAGCTCACCACCAGCACAGGGGGTTGCCGGGGAGCTGTTTTTT
V gene: TRBV29-1; clone size: once; D gene: NA; J gene: TRBJ2-5; CDR3 protein: CSASPPEETQYF; CDR3 DNA: TGCAGCGCAAGCCCCCCTGAGGAGACCCAGTACTTC